This T cell receptor beta chain originates from a study of PD-1 blockade in mismatch repair-deficient tumors (dated by TCRdb to 2017 to 2019). Notes on the research overall: Between late 2013 and late 2016, approximately 90 consecutive patients with some 12 mismatch repair-deficient cancer types, all previously treated and progressing, were enrolled in the trial. Tumor-associated T cell clones were tracked in the peripheral blood of patients responding to PD-1 blockade by deep sequencing of TCR CDR3 regions.

The full study reports these points: Tumor-resident clones, often undetectable in blood before treatment, expanded rapidly after pembrolizumab and then contracted, generally before radiologic responses.

For every enrolled patient, mismatch repair deficiency was confirmed by either polymerase chain reaction or immunohistochemistry. TCR sequencing was performed for a few patients who responded to pembrolizumab therapy. The phase II trial prospectively evaluated PD-1 blockade with pembrolizumab in advanced mismatch repair-deficient cancers, independent of tissue of origin. Peripheral blood T cell samples were collected serially, before PD-1 blockade began and at several time points afterward. Blood sampling times were expressed in weeks after the first pembrolizumab dose. As concerns this clone: It has no known antigen specificity. No quality values exist for individual bases; no much larger clone is one base distant.

V is pared back by 1 base and J by 3 bases, with 10 bases lying between the germline termini. In the germline V gene, CDR1 corresponds to MNHNS and CDR2 to SASEGT. Taken from cysteine to phenylalanine, the CDR3 has 15 residues. Only the CDR3 region is kept as DNA, spanning 45 bases read in frame from base 1. Library preparation employed the immunoSEQ multiplex PCR assay. TCRdb carries this immuneACCESS record with in-frame sequences only. Its versions omit some clonotypes, under half of them owing to an unresolved V gene in the studies checked, with the rest unexplained. This sample gives roughly 50,000 clones in total; about 80% of them show up just once. The ten largest clones take up around 3.2% of the sample.

The material sequenced was peripheral blood, taken 4 weeks after starting pembrolizumab. Rearrangement joined TRBV6-1 to TRBJ1-5; the D gene cannot be named for sure. This clonotype was obtained from an adult with mismatch repair-deficient cancer. The DNA sequence reads TGTGCCAGCAGTGAAGAACGGAACCTCAATCAGCCCCAGCATTTT. Translation gives CASSEERNLNQPQHF.